Detailed here is one TCR beta chain. This record belongs to a study of T cell changes during pregnancy in multiple sclerosis. Germline CDR1 reads LNHDA; CDR2 reads SQIVND (reference sequence). The CDR3 is made up of 13 amino acids. V gave up 1 base and J gave up 3 bases, with 4 bases separating them. Sequenced by immunoSEQ multiplex PCR; TCRdb stores in-frame clones only, minus some. In the table there are around 34,000 clones, almost 90% of which are singletons. The gene calls are TRBV19 and TRBJ1-5; D not certain. This sequence was found in a female donor with multiple sclerosis, enrolled in a pregnancy study. Sequencing used CD4+ T cells from peripheral blood mononuclear cells, obtained in the second trimester of pregnancy. The CDR3: CASSIVLNQPQHF. The CDR3 nucleotides read TGTGCCAGTAGTATAGTTCTCAATCAGCCCCAGCATTTT.